Included here is one T cell receptor beta chain sequence, with context. Germline CDR1 and CDR2: KGHSH and LQKENI. The CDR3 spans 13 residues. Trimming removed 3 bases at V and 0 bases at J, with 6 bases between. The data were obtained in a study of blood T cells in healthy people across ages. Using a J-beta primer mix together with a sample-barcoded 5' primer, a second PCR was run for about 6 to 11 cycles. TCRdb used MiXCR to reprocess the 5' RACE reads, holding one entry per CDR3 protein. This table holds approximately 290,000 distinct CDR3 sequences, around 27% found once. The chain links TRBV18 to TRBJ2-7; D is unresolved. This clonotype was sampled from a woman in her 70s in good health. The sequencing sample was made of blood. The CDR3, as DNA: TGTGCCAGCTCACCGGACCTCTCCTACGAGCAGTACTTC. It encodes CASSPDLSYEQYF. The full variable domain, with the rest looked up from reference TRBV18 and TRBJ2-7, is NAGVMQNPRHLVRRRGQEARLRCSPMKGHSHVYWYRQLPEEGLKFMVYLQKENIIDESGMPKERFSAEFPKEGPSILRIQQVVRGDSAAYFCASSPDLSYEQYFGPGTRLTVT.